The 13 T cell receptor beta chains below come from one sample, sequenced in a study of coeliac disease. The protocol was immunoSEQ multiplex PCR, while the TCRdb copy is restricted to in-frame clones and leaves out a portion. The data hold thousands of clones, with roughly 70% observed a single time. Sequences were obtained from lamina propria lymphocytes from the gut. The source of these receptors is a man aged 50 to 60 with active celiac disease.

The V and J genes are TRBV11-2 and TRBJ1-2, with D unclear. The germline CDR1 and CDR2 sequences are SGHAT and FQNNGV. Trimming cost V 1 base and J 7 bases, with 4 bases left between them. The CDR3 spans 11 residues. The CDR3 region has the DNA TGTGCCAGCAGCTTAGCGGGTGGCTACACCTTC. It specifies CASSLAGGYTF.

V usage is TRBV13 and J usage is TRBJ1-2, with TRBD1 identical over 7 bases. CDR3 size: 15 residues. J lost 4 bases, V lost 2 bases, and 7 bases had no gene match. The V gene's germline CDR1 is PRHDT and CDR2 FYEKMQ (reference sequence). The CDR3 is CASSLTRAGGYGYTF. The CDR3 DNA is TGTGCCAGCAGCTTAACCCGGGCAGGGGGCTATGGCTACACCTTC.

With respect to this clone: The sample holds other DNA sequences that translate to the same CDR3. This chain links TRBV29-1 with TRBJ1-1; D possibly corresponds to TRBD1 (5 bases). Trimming left V 0 bases short and J 4 bases short, with 9 bases between. CDR3 size: 13 residues. Germline lookup yields CDR1 SQVTM and CDR2 ANQGSEA. The CDR3 DNA follows: TGCAGCGTTGAAGAGCAGGGTGGCACTGAAGCTTTCTTT. Translating gives CSVEEQGGTEAFF.

In this sample, this clone is medium-sized. J is TRBJ2-2 and V is TRBV11-3; D is possibly TRBD2 (5 bases). The germline gives CDR1 SGHNT, CDR2 YENEEA. Trimming left V 2 bases short and J 4 bases short, with 8 bases between. CDR3 length: 14 amino acids. CDR3 bases: TGTGCCAGCAGCTTATGGGGAGCCACCGGGGAGCTGTTTTTT. It specifies CASSLWGATGELFF.

By share, this clone ranks as medium-sized (0.01 to 0.1%). The CDR3 loop reads CAWSTSRGYEQFF. The CDR3 nucleotides are TGTGCCTGGTCAACCTCCAGGGGCTATGAGCAGTTCTTC. The chain uses TRBV30 and TRBJ2-1; weak D call: TRBD1 (6 bases). Germline V gene lookup returns CDR1 GTSNPN and CDR2 SVGIG (reference sequence). This CDR3 comprises 13 residues. Trimming took off 5 bases at V and 8 bases at J, with 16 bases between the two ends.

J is TRBJ2-3 and V is TRBV7-9; the match to TRBD1 covers 9 bases. V was pared by 2 bases and J by 4 bases, with 1 base of the junction left unmatched. Germline lookup yields CDR1 SEHNR and CDR2 FQNEAQ (reference sequence). The CDR3 consists of 14 residues. The CDR3 bases are TGTGCCAGCAGCTTAACAGGGGGCGCAGATACGCAGTATTTT. Translating it yields CASSLTGGADTQYF. The full variable domain, rest sourced from reference TRBV7-9 and TRBJ2-3, is DTGVSQNPRHKITKRGQNVTFRCDPISEHNRLYWYRQTLGQGPEFLTYFQNEAQLEKSRLLSDRFSAERPKGSFSTLEIQRTEQGDSAMYLCASSLTGGADTQYFGPGTRLTVL.

The rearrangement links TRBV21-1 to TRBJ2-2; TRBD2 reflects the table's D call only, with no check against the DNA. TRBV21-1 is assigned pseudogene status. The CDR3 sequence is 15 residues long. CDR3 loop: CASNPPRGNTGELFF. The CDR3 DNA reads TGTGCCAGCAACCCTCCCCGCGGTAACACCGGGGAGCTGTTTTTT.

The V gene is TRBV5-1, the J gene TRBJ2-1; 13 nucleotides align to TRBD2. V dropped 4 bases and J dropped 7; count of bases not matched to a gene: 5. CDR1 and CDR2 from the germline V gene are SGHRS and YFSETQ. The CDR3 totals 15 residues. CDR3 in DNA: TGCGCCAGCAGCCCGGGACTAGCGGGGTCTAATGAGCAGTTCTTC. Encoded protein: CASSPGLAGSNEQFF.

In DNA form, the CDR3 reads TGTGCCAGCAGTCCCGGGGGAGGGGATCAGCCCCAGCATTTT. Translated: CASSPGGGDQPQHF. The chain joins TRBV6-5 to TRBJ1-5, with D perhaps TRBD1 (5 bases). CDR3 length: 14 residues. Deletions cut 5 bases from V and 5 bases from J, with 13 bases between. Germline lookup yields CDR1 MNHEY and CDR2 SVGAGI.

The CDR3 loop reads CASSFRTYGVNYGYTF. The CDR3 DNA reads TGTGCCAGTTCCTTCAGAACCTACGGGGTTAACTATGGCTACACCTTC. The chain has TRBV19 and TRBJ1-2; D ambiguous. CDR3 size: 16 residues. Germline CDR1 LNHDA, CDR2 SQIVND (reference sequence). V was trimmed by 8 bases and J by 1 base, leaving 20 bases between them.

The chain employs TRBV4-2 and TRBJ2-7; 13 nucleotides align to TRBD2. CDR1 is LGHNA, CDR2 YNFKEQ, per germline. This CDR3 contains 18 residues. V lost 0 bases and J lost 2; bases outside the gene matches: 7. CDR3 protein: CASSQDWGTSGAPYEQYF. In DNA, the CDR3 is TGTGCCAGCAGCCAAGATTGGGGGACTAGCGGGGCGCCCTACGAGCAGTACTTC.

This clone was observed a handful of times. V gene TRBV2 combines with J gene TRBJ2-5; D possibly corresponds to TRBD2 (6 bases). Per the germline V gene, CDR1 is SNHLY and CDR2 is FYNNEI. Trimming removed 8 bases from V and 2 bases from J, with 12 bases in between. The CDR3 consists of 13 residues. The CDR3 DNA follows: TGTGCCAGCGGGAGGATCTCTCAAGAGACCCAGTACTTC. This translates into CASGRISQETQYF.

This clone was observed a few times. This chain uses TRBV30 with TRBJ1-1; D perhaps matches TRBD1 (6 bases). The CDR3 covers 17 residues. Germline loops: CDR1 GTSNPN, CDR2 SVGIG (reference sequence). V lost 2 bases to trimming and J lost 1 base, with 20 bases between them. The CDR3 here is CAWSRWGRGARNTEAFF. In DNA form, the CDR3 reads TGTGCCTGGAGTCGATGGGGGCGGGGGGCGAGGAACACTGAAGCTTTCTTT.